Sequencing of this TCR beta chain was carried out in a study of T cell repertoires in cytomegalovirus infection. About the research overall: Recently identified HLA-C-restricted CMV epitopes were among the peptides used.

Only a few counts were recorded for this clonotype. What it recognizes is unknown. Whole-study findings and limits: In two of eight donors, the top clonotype was HLA-C-restricted CMV-specific.

TCRdb called the reads again in MiXCR, with one record for every CDR3 protein. The table shows approximately 990,000 distinct CDR3 sequences, with around 32% occurring only once. The TCR originated in a human donor in good health (CMV status not recorded). Some clones in this sample may be carry-over from other donors' samples. The source was cultured CD8+ T cells from PBMCs, collected from culture after CMV antigen stimulation.

The DNA for the CDR3 is TGTGCCAGCAGTCGGAGGGCCAACACCGGGGAGCTGTTTTTT. This codes for CASSRRANTGELFF. This sequence joins TRBV27 and TRBJ2-2; D may be TRBD2 (6 bases). The CDR3 runs 14 residues. Germline V gives CDR1 MNHEY, CDR2 SMNVEV (reference sequence). With 5 bases removed from V and 2 bases from J, the gap between germline ends came to 9 bases.